The T cell receptor (beta chain) described here comes from a study of shared clonotypes between healthy human individuals. Points from the study as a whole: Sequencing of the sorted subsets was shown by rarefaction to be incomplete despite large depth. An expected dependence of interdonor clonotype sharing on sequencing depth was noted. Tissues were not sampled, only blood, and their repertoires likely differ.

Negatively enriched CD4+ T cells were divided by CD45RA into naive and memory. The CDR3 is 15 amino acids. Per the germline V gene, CDR1 is LNHDA and CDR2 is SQIVND (reference sequence). Trimming shortened V by 3 bases and J by 1 base, and 10 bases separated the two germline ends. The data were produced by immunoSEQ multiplex PCR, yet TCRdb's version contains in-frame clones alone and is incomplete. The profile shows 2.5 million or so clones, around 90% of them singletons. Concerning this clone: What it binds is unknown. Other DNA sequences from this sample encode an identical CDR3 as well.

The sequenced sample was naive CD4+ T cells sorted from blood. This sample's subset: CD45RA+ positively selected. This clonotype was obtained from a man between 18 and 29 years old in good health. The gene calls are TRBV19 and TRBJ1-5; D is perhaps TRBD1 (6 bases). The CDR3 coding sequence is TGTGCCAGTAGTATGGGGGGGGCGAGCAATCAGCCCCAGCATTTT. It encodes CASSMGGASNQPQHF.